Each of the 10 T cell receptor beta chains below was sequenced from the same sample in a study of blood T cell repertoires in COVID-19. Profiling relied on immunoSEQ multiplex PCR, and the TCRdb table lists in-frame clones only, not all of them. Seen here are more than 150,000 clones, roughly 79% observed once, and the top ten hold approximately 26%. The sample consisted of peripheral blood. The source of these receptors is a woman aged 70-85 years with acute or convalescent COVID-19.

This chain links TRBV27 with TRBJ2-2; a weak D match, TRBD1 (6 bases). Germline V gene sequence: CDR1 MNHEY, CDR2 SMNVEV (reference sequence). The V and J ends lost 8 bases and 5 bases respectively, with 12 bases between them. CDR3 length equals 13 residues. In DNA, the CDR3 is TGTGCCAGCCGACGTGGGACAACCGGGGAGCTGTTTTTT. This encodes CASRRGTTGELFF.

The rearrangement joins TRBV5-1 to TRBJ2-7, with 9 bases fitting TRBD1. The CDR3 spans 14 residues. Per germline, CDR1 SGHRS and CDR2 YFSETQ. After removal of 3 bases from V and 2 bases from J, the junction contained 3 bases not matched to a gene. DNA for the CDR3: TGCGCCAGCAGCTCGGGACAGGGCGCCTACGAGCAGTACTTC. It yields the protein CASSSGQGAYEQYF.

This chain uses TRBV5-1 with TRBJ2-3, with D perhaps matching TRBD2 (6 bases). Trimming pared 0 bases from V and 5 bases from J, leaving 10 bases between. The CDR3 loop spans 14 amino acids. The germline V gene has CDR1 SGHRS and CDR2 YFSETQ. CDR3 sequence reads: CASSLGSAGDTQYF. The CDR3 region has the DNA TGCGCCAGCAGCTTGGGTTCAGCGGGAGATACGCAGTATTTT.

The chain joins TRBV7-3 to TRBJ2-5; 12 nucleotides line up with TRBD2. The CDR3 contains 15 residues. From germline, CDR1 is SGHTA and CDR2 FQGTGA. Trimming at V came to 5 bases and at J to 4 bases, leaving 5 bases not matched to a gene. In nucleotides, the CDR3 is TGTGCCAGCAGCAAGGGACTAGCGGGCCCAGAGACCCAGTACTTC. It yields the protein CASSKGLAGPETQYF.

The chain recombines TRBV13 with TRBJ1-6, with a tentative D call TRBD1 (6 bases). This CDR3 region has 16 residues. Trimming shortened V by 5 bases and J by 8 bases, and 19 bases separated the two germline ends. CDR1 and CDR2 from the germline V gene are PRHDT and FYEKMQ (reference sequence). In DNA form, the CDR3 reads TGTGCCAGCAGCCCTCAGGGGCGCCAACCCGATTCACCCCTCCACTTT. Amino acid sequence: CASSPQGRQPDSPLHF. Filled out from reference TRBV13 and TRBJ1-6, the complete variable domain reads AAGVIQSPRHLIKEKRETATLKCYPIPRHDTVYWYQQGPGQDPQFLISFYEKMQSDKGSIPDRFSAQQFSDYHSELNMSSLELGDSALYFCASSPQGRQPDSPLHFGNGTRLTVT.

This rearrangement joins TRBV6-5 to TRBJ2-3; TRBD2 matches at 9 bases. Trimming removed 4 bases from V and 2 bases from J; junction bases left unmatched: 4. The CDR3 has 15 amino acids. In germline, CDR1 is MNHEY, CDR2 SVGAGI. CDR3 in amino acids: CASSSRTSVTDTQYF. In DNA, the CDR3 is TGTGCCAGCAGTTCCAGGACTAGCGTCACAGATACGCAGTATTTT.

The rearrangement joins TRBV11-1 to TRBJ1-1; no clear D. Germline V gene lookup returns CDR1 SGHAT and CDR2 FQDESV (reference sequence). CDR3 length equals 14 residues. The V gene lost 3 bases and the J gene lost 1 base, with 9 bases spanning the gap. This CDR3 is CASSFSQPNTEAFF. CDR3 DNA: TGTGCCAGCAGCTTTTCACAACCGAACACTGAAGCTTTCTTT. Variable domain in full (rest from reference TRBV11-1 and TRBJ1-1): EAEVAQSPRYKITEKSQAVAFWCDPISGHATLYWYRQILGQGPELLVQFQDESVVDDSQLPKDRFSAERLKGVDSTLKIQPAELGDSAMYLCASSFSQPNTEAFFGQGTRLTVV.

V gene TRBV5-1 combines with J gene TRBJ2-1, with no clear D. The CDR3 totals 15 residues. V was trimmed by 0 bases and J by 5 bases, leaving 12 bases between them. CDR1 SGHRS and CDR2 YFSETQ come from the germline V gene. Written as DNA, the CDR3 is TGCGCCAGCAGCTTGGTCGTACTAAATGACAATGAGCAGTTCTTC. Translation: CASSLVVLNDNEQFF.

V and J are TRBV4-1 and TRBJ1-5; D gene unclear. The germline gives CDR1 MGHRA, CDR2 YSYEKL. The length of the CDR3 is 15 residues. V shed 1 base and J shed 3 bases, with 10 bases lying between them. The CDR3 DNA sequence: TGCGCCAGCAGCCAAGTGGGCTACAACAATCAGCCCCAGCATTTT. Its protein product is CASSQVGYNNQPQHF.

This chain connects TRBV2 to TRBJ1-4, with TRBD1 matching 7 bases. The CDR3 consists of 16 residues. Looked up from germline, CDR1 is SNHLY and CDR2 is FYNNEI. J lost 3 bases, V lost 5 bases, and 9 bases had no gene match. The CDR3: CASSTDRFGANEKLFF. The DNA of the CDR3 is TGTGCCAGCAGTACGGACAGGTTTGGGGCTAATGAAAAACTGTTTTTT.